These T cell receptor beta chains were read from a single sample in a study of T-cell memory formation after mild COVID-19. TCRdb passed the 5' RACE reads through MiXCR, listing each CDR3 protein once. Of 350,000 to 500,000 distinct CDR3 sequences detected, around 22% appear once; the ten largest clones hold under 15%. Sequencing used PBMCs or a T cell subset sorted from them (not recorded which). These receptors all come from an adult woman who had mild COVID-19 (a few samples of this study predate the infection). Cell type and time point are not known. Each CDR3 is given with its conserved first and last residue. A D gene is named only where the DNA matches it firmly. A clone size is listed for some rows: how often the clone was seen (once, few, many), or a class if it is expanded.

clone_size cdr3_length j_call d_call v_call cdr3_aa cdr3_nt
few 17 TRBJ2-2 TRBD2 TRBV5-1 CASSLSERDLNTGELFF TGCGCCAGCAGCTTGTCTGAGCGGGACCTGAACACCGGGGAGCTGTTTTTT
- 12 TRBJ1-1 - TRBV7-2 CASSPDRFEAFF TGTGCCAGCAGCCCCGACAGATTTGAAGCTTTCTTT
- 12 TRBJ1-2 - TRBV9 CASSVQGDGYTF TGTGCCAGCAGCGTTCAAGGGGATGGCTACACCTTC
- 16 TRBJ2-3 - TRBV4-1 CASSQVWGGASDTQYF TGCGCCAGCAGCCAAGTATGGGGGGGGGCCTCAGATACGCAGTATTTT
- 11 TRBJ1-4 - TRBV20-1 CSGFTNEKLFF TGCAGTGGCTTTACCAATGAAAAACTGTTTTTT
few 15 TRBJ2-2 - TRBV24-1 CATSDLRQNTGELFF TGTGCCACCAGTGATTTGAGGCAGAACACCGGGGAGCTGTTTTTT
many 14 TRBJ2-7 TRBD1 TRBV5-1 CASSPPGQDYEQYF TGCGCCAGCAGCCCGCCGGGACAGGACTACGAGCAGTACTTC
- 13 TRBJ2-7 - TRBV21-1 CASSNVVLFEQYF TGTGCCAGCAGCAATGTAGTTTTGTTCGAGCAGTACTTC
- 13 TRBJ1-2 - TRBV29-1 CSVHLTANYGYTF TGCAGCGTTCACTTGACAGCTAACTATGGCTACACCTTC
- 14 TRBJ1-1 - TRBV7-9 CASSLVAGSTEAFF TGTGCCAGCAGCTTAGTGGCGGGCAGCACTGAAGCTTTCTTT
few 9 TRBJ2-3 - TRBV29-1 CSGTDTQYF TGCAGCGGCACAGATACGCAGTATTTT
few 14 TRBJ1-1 - TRBV11-1 CASSPYGGTTEAFF TGTGCCAGCTCACCCTACGGGGGAACAACTGAAGCTTTCTTT
- 15 TRBJ2-3 - TRBV7-9 CASSFSLAYTDTQYF TGTGCCAGCAGCTTCAGCTTAGCCTACACAGATACGCAGTATTTT
few 14 TRBJ1-5 - TRBV24-1 CATPILPGDQPQHF TGTGCCACCCCTATACTTCCAGGGGATCAGCCCCAGCATTTT
few 13 TRBJ2-7 TRBD1 TRBV6-2/TRBV6-3 CASKPTGTYEQYF TGTGCCAGCAAGCCGACAGGGACCTACGAGCAGTACTTC
few 14 TRBJ2-7 - TRBV24-1 CATRSTGPVYEQYF TGTGCCACCAGATCCACAGGGCCCGTTTACGAGCAGTACTTC
few 13 TRBJ2-1 - TRBV4-1 CASSYTPGNEQFF TGCGCCAGCAGCTACACGCCGGGGAATGAGCAGTTCTTC
few 15 TRBJ1-1 - TRBV29-1 CSVVIRAGLNTEAFF TGCAGCGTTGTCATCCGGGCAGGACTGAACACTGAAGCTTTCTTT